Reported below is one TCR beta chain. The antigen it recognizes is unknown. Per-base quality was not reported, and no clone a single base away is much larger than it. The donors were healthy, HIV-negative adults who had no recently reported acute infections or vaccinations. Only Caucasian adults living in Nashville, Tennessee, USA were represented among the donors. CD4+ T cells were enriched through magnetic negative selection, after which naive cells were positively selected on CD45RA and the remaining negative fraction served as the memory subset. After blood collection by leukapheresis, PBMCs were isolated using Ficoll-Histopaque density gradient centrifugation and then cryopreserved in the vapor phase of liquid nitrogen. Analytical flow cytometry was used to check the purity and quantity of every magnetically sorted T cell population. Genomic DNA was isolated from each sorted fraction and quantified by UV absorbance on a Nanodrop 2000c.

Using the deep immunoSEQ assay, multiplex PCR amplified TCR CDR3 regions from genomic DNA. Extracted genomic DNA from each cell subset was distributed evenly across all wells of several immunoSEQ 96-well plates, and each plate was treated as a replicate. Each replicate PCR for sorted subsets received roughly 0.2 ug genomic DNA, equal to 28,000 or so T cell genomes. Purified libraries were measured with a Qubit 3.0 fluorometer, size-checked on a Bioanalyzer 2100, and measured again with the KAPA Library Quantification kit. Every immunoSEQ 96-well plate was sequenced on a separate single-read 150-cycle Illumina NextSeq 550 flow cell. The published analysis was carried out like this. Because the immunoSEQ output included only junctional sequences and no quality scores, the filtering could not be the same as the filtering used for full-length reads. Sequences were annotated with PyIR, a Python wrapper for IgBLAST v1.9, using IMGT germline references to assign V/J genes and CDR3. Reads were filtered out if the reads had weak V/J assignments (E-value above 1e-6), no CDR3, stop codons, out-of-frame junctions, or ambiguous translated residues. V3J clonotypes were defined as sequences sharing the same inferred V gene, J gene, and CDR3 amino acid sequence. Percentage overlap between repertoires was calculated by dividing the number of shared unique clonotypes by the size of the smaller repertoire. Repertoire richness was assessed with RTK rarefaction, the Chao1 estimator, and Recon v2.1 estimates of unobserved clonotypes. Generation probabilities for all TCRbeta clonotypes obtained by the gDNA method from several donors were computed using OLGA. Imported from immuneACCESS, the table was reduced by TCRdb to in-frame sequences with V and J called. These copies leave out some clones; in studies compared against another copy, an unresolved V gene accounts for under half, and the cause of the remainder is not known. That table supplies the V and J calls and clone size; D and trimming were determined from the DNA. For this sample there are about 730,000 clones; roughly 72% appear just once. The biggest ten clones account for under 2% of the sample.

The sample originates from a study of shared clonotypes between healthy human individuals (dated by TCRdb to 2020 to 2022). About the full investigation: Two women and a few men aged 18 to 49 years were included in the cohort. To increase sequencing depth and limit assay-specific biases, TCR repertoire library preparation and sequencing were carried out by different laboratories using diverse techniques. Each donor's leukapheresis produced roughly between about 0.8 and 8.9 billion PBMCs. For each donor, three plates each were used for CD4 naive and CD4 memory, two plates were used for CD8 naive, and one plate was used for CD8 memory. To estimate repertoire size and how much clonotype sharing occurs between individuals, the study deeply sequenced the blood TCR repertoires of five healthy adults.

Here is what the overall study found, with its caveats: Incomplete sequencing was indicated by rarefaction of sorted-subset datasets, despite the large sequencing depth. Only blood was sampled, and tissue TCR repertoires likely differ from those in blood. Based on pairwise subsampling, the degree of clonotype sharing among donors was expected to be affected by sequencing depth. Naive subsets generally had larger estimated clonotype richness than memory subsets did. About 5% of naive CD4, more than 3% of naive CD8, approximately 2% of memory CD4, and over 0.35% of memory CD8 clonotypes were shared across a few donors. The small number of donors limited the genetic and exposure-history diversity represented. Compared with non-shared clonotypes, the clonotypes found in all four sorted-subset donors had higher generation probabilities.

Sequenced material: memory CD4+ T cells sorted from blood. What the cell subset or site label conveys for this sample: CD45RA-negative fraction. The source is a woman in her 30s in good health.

The nucleotide sequence is TGCGCCAGCAGCTTGGCCAGATACAATGAGCAGTTCTTC. It translates as CASSLARYNEQFF. Recombination joined TRBV5-1 with TRBJ2-1; no confident D gene assignment can be made. Measured from the cysteine to the phenylalanine, the CDR3 is 13 residues long. Only the CDR3 region is kept as DNA, spanning 39 bases read in frame from base 1. CDR1 and CDR2 are read off the germline V gene as SGHRS and YFSETQ. Trimming removed 0 bases from V and 4 bases from J, leaving 5 bases between the germline ends. Outside the CDR3, residues come from the reference TRBV5-1 and TRBJ2-1 proteins, so the full variable domain is: KAGVTQTPRYLIKTRGQQVTLSCSPISGHRSVSWYQQTPGQGLQFLFEYFSETQRNKGNFPGRFSGRQFSNSRSEMNVSTLELGDSALYLCASSLARYNEQFFGPGTRLTVL.